This T cell receptor (beta chain) was sequenced for a study of cytomegalovirus exposure and HLA in healthy donors. General study results and limits: The only immune exposure information that was available was CMV serostatus.

With regard to this clone: Its matching antigen is unknown. The same CDR3 arises from other DNA sequences in this sample as well.

PCR involved 60 Vbeta and 13 Jbeta primers. Here immunoSEQ multiplex PCR was the method, and the copy in TCRdb shows in-frame clones only, minus some. The sample lists a few hundred thousand clones, around nine tenths occurring once. Sequencing used PBMCs. The receptor was derived from a woman in her late teens or twenties in good health and CMV-seronegative.

CDR3 residues: CASGGQGVGNEQFF. The DNA for the CDR3 is TGTGCCAGCGGAGGGCAGGGGGTTGGAAATGAGCAGTTCTTC. The V gene is TRBV7-6, the J gene TRBJ2-1; a possible D gene is TRBD1 (7 bases). The CDR3 runs to 14 residues. The V end lost 8 bases, the J end lost 7 bases, and 18 bases lay between the germline ends. Germline V CDR1 and CDR2: SGHVS, FNYEAQ.